This entry lists 11 T cell receptor beta chains sequenced from one sample in a study of monozygotic twins with inflammatory bowel disease. TCRdb derives one entry per CDR3 protein from the 5' RACE reads, leaving out DNA. In total, the table holds 200,000 to 250,000 distinct CDR3 sequences. The sample consisted of blood. Source of these receptors: a human donor with ulcerative colitis or Crohn's disease, or a healthy co-twin of an affected twin (not recorded which).

The rearrangement joins TRBV15 to TRBJ2-2. The CDR3 covers 14 residues. The germline CDR1 and CDR2 sequences are LNHNV and YYDKDF (reference sequence). CDR3 protein: CATSRDSGTGELFF.

The chain joins TRBV9 to TRBJ2-5; TCRdb picks TRBD2, but there is no DNA to check that call. The V gene's germline CDR1 is SGDLS and CDR2 YYNGEE. CDR3 length equals 15 residues. Here the CDR3 reads CASSQHLARQETQYF.

This rearrangement joins TRBV12-3 or TRBV12-4 to TRBJ2-2; TCRdb's assignment of TRBD2 cannot be checked, as there is no DNA. The CDR3 has 19 amino acids. The CDR3 is CASTRESGTYPTGTGELFF.

This chain joins TRBV14 and TRBJ1-1; the D gene TCRdb calls, TRBD1, cannot be checked with no DNA. The CDR3 is made up of 12 amino acids. Germline V CDR1 and CDR2: SGHDN, FVKESK. CDR3 amino acids: CASSHRQDRAFF. Filled out from reference TRBV14 and TRBJ1-1, the complete variable domain reads EAGVTQFPSHSVIEKGQTVTLRCDPISGHDNLYWYRRVMGKEIKFLLHFVKESKQDESGMPNNRFLAERTGGTYSTLKVQPAELEDSGVYFCASSHRQDRAFFGQGTRLTVV.

The rearrangement uses TRBV6-5 and TRBJ1-3; absent DNA, TCRdb's TRBD1 call cannot be checked. CDR3 length: 12 residues. CDR1 and CDR2 from the germline V gene are MNHEY and SVGAGI. The CDR3 loop is CASAGSGNTIYF.

The rearrangement uses TRBV20-1 and TRBJ2-2; absent DNA, TCRdb's TRBD1 call cannot be checked. There are 12 residues in the CDR3. From germline, CDR1 is DFQATT and CDR2 SNEGSKA (reference sequence). CDR3 region: CSAMQRPGELFF.

The chain links TRBV5-6 to TRBJ1-1. Germline loops: CDR1 SGHDT, CDR2 YYEEEE. This CDR3 is built from 14 residues. The CDR3 loop reads CASSLGAPNTEAFF. Full variable domain (rest looked up from reference TRBV5-6 and TRBJ1-1): DAGVTQSPTHLIKTRGQQVTLRCSPKSGHDTVSWYQQALGQGPQFIFQYYEEEERQRGNFPDRFSGHQFPNYSSELNVNALLLGDSALYLCASSLGAPNTEAFFGQGTRLTVV.

V and J are TRBV9 and TRBJ2-7. The germline V gene encodes CDR1 SGDLS and CDR2 YYNGEE. The CDR3 spans 14 residues. CDR3 sequence: CAGSLRGTSYEQYF.

The V and J genes are TRBV5-1 and TRBJ2-7; the TCRdb call, TRBD2, lacks DNA for checking. This CDR3 region has 13 residues. Germline V CDR1 and CDR2: SGHRS, YFSETQ. The CDR3 spells CASGGGLSYEQYF.

The chain uses TRBV4-1 and TRBJ1-4; checking the TCRdb D call of TRBD1 is not possible without DNA. The germline CDR1 and CDR2 sequences are MGHRA and YSYEKL. The CDR3 runs 17 residues. CDR3 in amino acids: CASSPLTSGTGGEKLFF.

This sequence joins TRBV5-1 and TRBJ2-1; TCRdb returns TRBD2, unconfirmable since there is no DNA. The CDR3 loop spans 16 amino acids. Germline lookup yields CDR1 SGHRS and CDR2 YFSETQ. CDR3 protein: CASSPSARPTYGEQFF.